The TCR beta chain described here comes from a study of blood T cell repertoires in COVID-19. Looking at the study overall: Sample material is recorded as cDNA or gDNA derived from T cells, B-cell-depleted T cells, or PBMCs.

Symptom resolution, clearance, or two negative PCRs marked the recovered donors of Cohort 3. Profiled with immunoSEQ multiplex PCR; TCRdb holds only in-frame clones, not every one. The sample carries approximately 210,000 clones, around 90% recorded once. This sequence was found in a young woman who had recovered from COVID-19. Sequencing used PBMCs or T cells enriched from blood (not recorded which).

The chain's CDR3 is CASSLPAGANEQFF. Written as DNA, the CDR3 is TGTGCCAGCAGCCTGCCCGCTGGAGCAAATGAGCAGTTCTTC. V gene TRBV9 combines with J gene TRBJ2-1; D unresolved. The CDR3 is 14 residues long. The V end was cut by 4 bases, the J end by 7 bases, with 15 bases between. The germline gives CDR1 SGDLS, CDR2 YYNGEE.